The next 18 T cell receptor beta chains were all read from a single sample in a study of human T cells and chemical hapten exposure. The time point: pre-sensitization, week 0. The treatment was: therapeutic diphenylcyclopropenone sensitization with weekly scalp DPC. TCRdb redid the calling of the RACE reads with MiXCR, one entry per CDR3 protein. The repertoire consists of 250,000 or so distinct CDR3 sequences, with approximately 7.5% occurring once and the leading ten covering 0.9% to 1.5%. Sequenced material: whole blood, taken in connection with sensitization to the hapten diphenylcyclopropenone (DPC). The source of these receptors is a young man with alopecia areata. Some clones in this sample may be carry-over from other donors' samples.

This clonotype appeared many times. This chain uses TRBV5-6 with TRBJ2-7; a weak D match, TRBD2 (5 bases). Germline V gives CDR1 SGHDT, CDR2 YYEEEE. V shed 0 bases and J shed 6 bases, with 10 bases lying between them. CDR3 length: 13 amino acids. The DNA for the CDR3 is TGTGCCAGCAGCTTGGGTCCCCGGGGCGAGCAGTACGTC. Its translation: CASSLGPRGEQYV.

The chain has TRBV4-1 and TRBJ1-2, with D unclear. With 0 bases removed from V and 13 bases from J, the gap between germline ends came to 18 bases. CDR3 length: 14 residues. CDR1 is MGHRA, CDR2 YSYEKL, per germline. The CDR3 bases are TGCGCCAGCAGCCAAGAAACCCAAAAGGACGTAGCCACCTTC. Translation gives CASSQETQKDVATF.

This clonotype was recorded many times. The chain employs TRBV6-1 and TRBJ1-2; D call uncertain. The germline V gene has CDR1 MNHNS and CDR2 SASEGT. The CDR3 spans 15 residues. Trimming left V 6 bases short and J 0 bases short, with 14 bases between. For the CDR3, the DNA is TGTGCCAGCAGGCTACGGCGGCAAGCTAACTATGGCTACACCTTC. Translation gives CASRLRRQANYGYTF.

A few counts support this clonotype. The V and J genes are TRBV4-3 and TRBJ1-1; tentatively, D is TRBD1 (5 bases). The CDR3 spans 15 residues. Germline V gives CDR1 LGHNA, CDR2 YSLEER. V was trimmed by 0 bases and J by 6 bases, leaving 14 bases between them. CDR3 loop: CASSQDLTVRSEAFF. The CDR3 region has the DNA TGCGCCAGCAGCCAAGATCTGACAGTGCGCTCTGAAGCTTTCTTT.

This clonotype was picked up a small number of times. The CDR3 DNA is TGTGCCAGCAGGGGACAGGGAGGTATTCAGCAGTACGTC. Translating it yields CASRGQGGIQQYV. The rearrangement uses TRBV2 and TRBJ2-7; 9 nucleotides line up with TRBD1. Germline V gene sequence: CDR1 SNHLY, CDR2 FYNNEI. This CDR3 has 13 residues. V shed 6 bases, J shed 8 bases, and the junction held 8 bases outside the gene matches.

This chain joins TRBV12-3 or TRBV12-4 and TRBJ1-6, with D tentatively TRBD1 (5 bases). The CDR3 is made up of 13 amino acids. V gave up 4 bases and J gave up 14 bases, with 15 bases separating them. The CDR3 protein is CASSWGLRGALHF. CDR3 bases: TGTGCCAGCAGTTGGGGACTCCGTGGGGCCCTCCACTTT.

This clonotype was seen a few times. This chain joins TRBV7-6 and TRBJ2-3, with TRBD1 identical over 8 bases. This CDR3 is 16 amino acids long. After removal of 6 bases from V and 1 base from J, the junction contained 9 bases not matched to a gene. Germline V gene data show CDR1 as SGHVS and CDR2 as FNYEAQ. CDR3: CASSRAGTGGTDTQYF. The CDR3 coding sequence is TGTGCCAGCAGTCGAGCCGGGACAGGAGGCACAGATACGCAGTATTTT.

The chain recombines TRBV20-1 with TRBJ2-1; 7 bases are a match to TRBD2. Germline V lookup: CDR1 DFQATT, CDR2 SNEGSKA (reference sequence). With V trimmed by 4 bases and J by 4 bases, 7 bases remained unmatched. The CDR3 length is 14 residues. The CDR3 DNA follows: TGCAGTGCTATACATTTTAGCGGGTACAATGAGCAGTTCTTC. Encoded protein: CSAIHFSGYNEQFF.

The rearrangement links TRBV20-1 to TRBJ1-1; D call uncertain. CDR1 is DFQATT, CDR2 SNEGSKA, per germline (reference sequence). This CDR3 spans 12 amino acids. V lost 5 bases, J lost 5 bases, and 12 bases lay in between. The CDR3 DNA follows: TGCAGTGCTGCTAGTCGGGCGACTGAAGCTTTCTTT. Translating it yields CSAASRATEAFF.

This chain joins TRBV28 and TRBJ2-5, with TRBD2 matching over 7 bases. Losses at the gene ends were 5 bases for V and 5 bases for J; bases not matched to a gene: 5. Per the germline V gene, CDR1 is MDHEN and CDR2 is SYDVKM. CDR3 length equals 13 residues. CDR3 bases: TGTGCCAGCAGTGTGAGCGGGGTTGAGACCCAGTACTTC. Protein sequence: CASSVSGVETQYF.

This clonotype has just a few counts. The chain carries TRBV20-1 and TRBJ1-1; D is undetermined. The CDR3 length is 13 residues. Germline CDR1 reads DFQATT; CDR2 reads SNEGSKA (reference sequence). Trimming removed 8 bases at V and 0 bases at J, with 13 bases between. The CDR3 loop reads CSSVRTVNTEAFF. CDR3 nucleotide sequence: TGCAGTTCCGTAAGGACTGTGAACACTGAAGCTTTCTTT.

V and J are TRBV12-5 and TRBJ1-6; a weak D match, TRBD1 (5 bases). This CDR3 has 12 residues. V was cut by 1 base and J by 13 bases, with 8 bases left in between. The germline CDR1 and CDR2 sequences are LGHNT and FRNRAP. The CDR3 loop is CASGLGRGPLHF. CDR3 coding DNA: TGTGCTAGTGGTTTGGGTCGGGGGCCCCTCCACTTT.

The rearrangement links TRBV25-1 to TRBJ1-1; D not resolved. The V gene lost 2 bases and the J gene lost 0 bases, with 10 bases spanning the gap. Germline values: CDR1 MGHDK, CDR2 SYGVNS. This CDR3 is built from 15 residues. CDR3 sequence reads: CASSEQTTMNTEAFF. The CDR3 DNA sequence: TGTGCCAGCAGTGAACAGACAACCATGAACACTGAAGCTTTCTTT.

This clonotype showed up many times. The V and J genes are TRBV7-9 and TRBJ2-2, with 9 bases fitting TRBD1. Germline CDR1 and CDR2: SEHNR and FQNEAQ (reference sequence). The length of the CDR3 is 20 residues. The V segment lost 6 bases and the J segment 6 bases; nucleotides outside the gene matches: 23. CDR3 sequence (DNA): TGTGCCAGCAGTCATTACCGGGACAGGGTTTCCTCGTTTGTTGCCGGGGAGCTGTTTTTT. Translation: CASSHYRDRVSSFVAGELFF. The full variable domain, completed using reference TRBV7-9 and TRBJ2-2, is DTGVSQNPRHKITKRGQNVTFRCDPISEHNRLYWYRQTLGQGPEFLTYFQNEAQLEKSRLLSDRFSAERPKGSFSTLEIQRTEQGDSAMYLCASSHYRDRVSSFVAGELFFGEGSRLTVL.

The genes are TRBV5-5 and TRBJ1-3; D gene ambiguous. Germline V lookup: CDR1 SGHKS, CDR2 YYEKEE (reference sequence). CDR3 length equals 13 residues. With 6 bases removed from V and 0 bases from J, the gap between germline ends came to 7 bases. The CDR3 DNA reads TGTGCCAGCAAATGGAACTCTGGAAACACCATATATTTT. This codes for CASKWNSGNTIYF.

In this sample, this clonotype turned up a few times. Here the CDR3 reads CASRFGTINSPLHF. The CDR3 DNA sequence: TGTGCCAGCAGGTTCGGGACGATTAATTCACCCCTCCACTTT. The chain links TRBV6-2 or TRBV6-3 to TRBJ1-6, with D tentatively TRBD1 (5 bases). Germline V CDR1 and CDR2: MNHEY, SVGEGT. Deletions cut 6 bases from V and 6 bases from J, with 12 bases between. The CDR3 runs 14 residues.

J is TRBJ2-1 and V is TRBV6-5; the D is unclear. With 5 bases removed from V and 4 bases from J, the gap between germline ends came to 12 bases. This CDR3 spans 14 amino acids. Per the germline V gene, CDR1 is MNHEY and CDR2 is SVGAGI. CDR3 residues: CASSPTRVYNEQFF. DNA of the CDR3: TGTGCCAGCAGTCCTACCCGGGTATACAATGAGCAGTTCTTC.

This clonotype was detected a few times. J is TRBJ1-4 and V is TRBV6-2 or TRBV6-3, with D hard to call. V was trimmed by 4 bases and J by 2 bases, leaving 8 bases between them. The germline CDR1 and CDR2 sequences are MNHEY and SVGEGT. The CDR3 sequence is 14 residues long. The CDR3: CASSLQWTNEKLFF. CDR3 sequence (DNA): TGTGCCAGCAGTTTGCAGTGGACTAATGAAAAACTGTTTTTT.